Listed below are T cell receptor beta chains from one sample, sequenced in a study of blood T cells in healthy people across ages. One entry per CDR3 protein, called by TCRdb with MiXCR from the 5' RACE reads. The sample holds about 970,000 distinct CDR3 sequences, roughly 50% seen once. Sequenced sample: blood. The origin of the receptors is a woman aged 55-69 years in good health. Both conserved end residues are part of each CDR3. The order of the fields is V gene, D gene, clone size, J gene, CDR3 protein, CDR3 DNA. A D gene is named only where the DNA matches it firmly. Some rows have no size entry. The others give once, few or many, or a class for an expanded clone.

TRBV4-1	-	few	TRBJ2-7	CASSQESRVSYEQYF	TGCGCCAGCAGCCAAGAATCGCGGGTATCCTACGAGCAGTACTTC
TRBV16	TRBD2	-	TRBJ2-3	CASSPERDTDTQYF	TGTGCCAGCAGCCCCGAGCGGGACACAGATACGCAGTATTTT
TRBV5-1	TRBD1	-	TRBJ2-4	CASTDNRGQGGIQYF	TGCGCCAGCACCGATAACCGGGGACAGGGAGGCATTCAGTACTTC
TRBV7-6	-	-	TRBJ2-3	CASSRPQGNTGSSTDTQYF	TGTGCCAGCAGCCGCCCCCAGGGGAACACAGGGTCTAGCACAGATACGCAGTATTTT
TRBV3-1	-	-	TRBJ1-2	CASSQARGDGYTF	TGTGCCAGCAGCCAAGCAAGGGGCGATGGCTACACCTTC
TRBV7-2	-	-	TRBJ2-7	CASSLDRLWRVSYEQYF	TGTGCCAGCAGCTTAGACCGGCTATGGCGGGTCTCCTACGAGCAGTACTTC
TRBV2	TRBD2	few	TRBJ2-7	CASRETSGGTYEQYF	TGTGCCAGCAGAGAGACTAGCGGAGGGACCTACGAGCAGTACTTC
TRBV4-1	-	-	TRBJ1-1	CASSQKKASLFSEAFF	TGCGCCAGCAGCCAAAAAAAGGCATCTCTCTTCTCTGAAGCTTTCTTT
TRBV4-2	-	-	TRBJ2-7	CASSQLRYF	TGTGCCAGCAGCCAACTAAGGTACTTC
TRBV5-1	-	-	TRBJ1-6	CASSLDPGSGPSPLHF	TGCGCCAGCAGCTTGGATCCGGGTTCAGGTCCATCACCCCTCCACTTT
TRBV5-1	-	few	TRBJ2-7	CASSLGQEGRAQYF	TGCGCCAGCAGCTTGGGGCAGGAAGGAAGGGCCCAGTACTTC
TRBV24-1	TRBD1	few	TRBJ2-1	CATSGQPYNEQFF	TGTGCCACCTCGGGACAGCCCTACAATGAGCAGTTCTTC
TRBV6-5	TRBD1	-	TRBJ2-7	CASSAQGADEQYF	TGTGCCAGCAGTGCACAGGGGGCCGACGAGCAGTACTTC
TRBV27	-	-	TRBJ2-1	CASSFLPVTAYEQFF	TGTGCCAGCAGTTTCCTGCCGGTGACCGCATACGAGCAGTTCTTC
TRBV3-1	TRBD1	-	TRBJ2-7	CASSQDRHYEQYF	TGTGCCAGCAGCCAGGACAGGCACTACGAGCAGTACTTC
TRBV7-2	TRBD2	few	TRBJ2-1	CASSPTSGLYNEQFF	TGTGCCAGCAGTCCAACTAGCGGGCTGTACAATGAGCAGTTCTTC
TRBV27	TRBD1	few	TRBJ1-4	CASMRQGHSNEKLFF	TGTGCCAGCATGAGACAGGGTCATTCCAATGAAAAACTGTTTTTT
TRBV29-1	-	-	TRBJ2-5	CSVGGAEGETQYF	TGCAGCGTTGGGGGGGCTGAGGGAGAGACCCAGTACTTC
TRBV12-3/TRBV12-4	-	-	TRBJ2-3	CASRTARADTQYF	TGTGCCAGCAGGACAGCGAGGGCAGATACGCAGTATTTT
TRBV29-1	TRBD1	-	TRBJ2-7	CSVEGTGDYNEQYF	TGCAGCGTTGAAGGGACAGGGGACTACAATGAGCAGTACTTC
TRBV24-1	-	few	TRBJ2-6	CATEGEPRVSGANVLTF	TGTGCCACCGAGGGGGAACCGAGAGTATCCGGGGCCAACGTCCTGACTTTC
TRBV20-1	-	-	TRBJ2-7	CSAGNRLGYEQYF	TGCAGTGCTGGAAACAGACTTGGCTACGAGCAGTACTTC
TRBV6-2/TRBV6-3	-	-	TRBJ2-5	CASSRDLLKGEQYF	TGTGCCAGCAGTCGGGACTTGCTCAAGGGTGAGCAGTACTTC
TRBV28	-	-	TRBJ1-1	CASSLEPLNNEAFF	TGTGCCAGCAGTTTGGAACCTCTTAACAACGAAGCTTTCTTT
TRBV20-1	TRBD2	once	TRBJ2-7	CSASRTSGDYEQYF	TGCAGTGCTAGCAGGACTAGCGGGGACTACGAGCAGTACTTC
TRBV4-1	-	-	TRBJ1-4	CVSSQTRGEKLFF	TGCGTCAGCAGCCAGACCCGGGGAGAAAAACTGTTTTTT
TRBV6-6	TRBD1	few	TRBJ1-2	CASRQGGNYGYTF	TGTGCCAGCAGACAGGGGGGGAACTATGGCTACACCTTC
TRBV20-1	TRBD2	-	TRBJ2-1	CSATSGRVPSEQFF	TGCAGTGCTACTAGCGGGAGGGTCCCAAGCGAGCAGTTCTTC
TRBV4-3	-	-	TRBJ2-3	CASSQFPSCVIDTQYF	TGCGCCAGCAGCCAATTCCCTTCTTGCGTGATAGATACGCAGTATTTT
TRBV15	-	-	TRBJ2-1	CATNNRRGPHDEQFF	TGTGCCACCAATAACCGGAGAGGGCCTCACGATGAGCAGTTCTTC
TRBV6-1	TRBD2	few	TRBJ2-2	CASTWRGGKRSTTGELFF	TGTGCCAGCACATGGCGGGGGGGTAAACGGTCTACCACCGGGGAGCTGTTTTTT
TRBV12-3/TRBV12-4	TRBD1	once	TRBJ2-7	CASRKGTGVQEQYF	TGTGCCAGCAGGAAGGGGACAGGGGTTCAGGAGCAGTACTTC
TRBV15	TRBD1	-	TRBJ2-3	CATRSTERGPQSRITDTQYF	TGTGCCACCAGATCGACAGAGAGGGGGCCCCAGTCAAGAATCACAGATACGCAGTATTTT
TRBV30	TRBD2	-	TRBJ2-3	CAWSTGTSGVRDTQYF	TGTGCCTGGAGCACCGGGACTAGCGGGGTTCGAGATACGCAGTATTTT
TRBV7-9	-	-	TRBJ1-1	CASSGVSMNTEAFF	TGTGCCAGCAGCGGGGTGTCAATGAACACTGAAGCTTTCTTT
TRBV27	-	-	TRBJ1-2	CASSFAGGSNYGYTF	TGTGCCAGCAGTTTCGCCGGGGGCTCGAACTATGGCTACACCTTC
TRBV11-1	TRBD2	-	TRBJ2-1	CASSSGGGYSYNEQFF	TGTGCCAGCAGCTCGGGGGGGGGTTACTCCTACAATGAGCAGTTCTTC
TRBV5-1	TRBD2	-	TRBJ2-7	CASSFRGTNSYEQYF	TGCGCCAGCAGCTTCCGGGGGACTAACTCCTACGAGCAGTACTTC
TRBV11-2	-	-	TRBJ2-4	CASSLVAPEQYF	TGTGCCAGCAGCTTAGTGGCCCCAGAGCAGTACTTC
TRBV15	TRBD2	-	TRBJ2-7	CATSRDLLMERESYEQYF	TGTGCCACCAGCAGAGATCTTTTAATGGAGCGGGAGTCCTACGAGCAGTACTTC
TRBV7-8	-	few	TRBJ2-1	CASSPPRGEQFF	TGTGCCAGCAGCCCTCCCCGGGGTGAGCAGTTCTTC
TRBV6-5	TRBD2	-	TRBJ2-2	CASSSGTSGSRGELFF	TGTGCCAGCAGTTCCGGGACTAGCGGGAGTCGGGGGGAGCTGTTTTTT
TRBV5-1	TRBD2	-	TRBJ2-3	CASSSGRGSDTQYF	TGCGCCAGCTCGAGCGGGAGAGGGTCAGATACGCAGTATTTT
TRBV12-3/TRBV12-4	-	-	TRBJ2-4	CASSLQHSSENIQYF	TGTGCCAGCAGTTTACAACATTCGTCGGAAAACATTCAGTACTTC
TRBV7-8	-	-	TRBJ2-2	CASSLFGVLDTGELFF	TGTGCCAGCAGCTTGTTTGGGGTTTTGGACACCGGGGAGCTGTTTTTT
TRBV5-6	TRBD1	-	TRBJ2-5	CASSPGYSTGGRETQYF	TGTGCCAGCAGCCCGGGATATTCTACAGGGGGCAGAGAGACCCAGTACTTC
TRBV20-1	TRBD2	few	TRBJ2-3	CSARTGGADTQYF	TGCAGTGCGAGAACGGGGGGAGCAGATACGCAGTATTTT
TRBV24-1	-	few	TRBJ1-2	CAGSEGGYTF	TGTGCCGGATCCGAAGGGGGCTACACCTTC
TRBV2	-	-	TRBJ2-7	CASIGLGGREQYF	TGTGCCAGCATAGGACTAGGGGGTCGCGAGCAGTACTTC
TRBV27	-	-	TRBJ1-1	CASSLHDPNTEAFF	TGTGCCAGCAGTTTGCATGACCCAAACACTGAAGCTTTCTTT
TRBV30	-	-	TRBJ2-7	CAWAGSAYEQYF	TGTGCCTGGGCAGGGAGCGCCTACGAGCAGTACTTC
TRBV3-1	TRBD2	-	TRBJ2-3	CASSQGLLAGGYTDTQYF	TGTGCCAGCAGCCAAGGACTATTAGCGGGAGGGTACACAGATACGCAGTATTTT
TRBV28	-	-	TRBJ2-3	CASSPLSSPRPYTQYF	TGTGCCAGCAGTCCCCTATCTAGCCCTCGCCCCTATACGCAGTATTTT